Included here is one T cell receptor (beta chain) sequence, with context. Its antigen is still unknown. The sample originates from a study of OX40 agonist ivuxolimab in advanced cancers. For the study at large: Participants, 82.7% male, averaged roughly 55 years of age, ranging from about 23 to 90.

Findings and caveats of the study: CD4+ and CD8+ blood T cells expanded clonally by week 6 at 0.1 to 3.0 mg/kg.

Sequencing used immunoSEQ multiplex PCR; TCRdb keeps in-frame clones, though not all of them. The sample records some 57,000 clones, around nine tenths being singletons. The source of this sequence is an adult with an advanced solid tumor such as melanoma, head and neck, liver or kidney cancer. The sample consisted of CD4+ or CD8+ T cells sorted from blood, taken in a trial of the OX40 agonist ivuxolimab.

CDR3 DNA: TGTGCCAGTAGTAATCGTGGCGGGAGAGCCCTCCCTAGGGAGCAGTACTTC. Its translation: CASSNRGGRALPREQYF. The rearrangement uses TRBV19 and TRBJ2-7, with TRBD2 matching over 7 bases. The germline V gene has CDR1 LNHDA and CDR2 SQIVND (reference sequence). The CDR3 is made up of 17 amino acids. V was clipped by 4 bases and J by 7 bases; unmatched bases: 19.